This T cell receptor beta chain was recorded in a study of blood T cells in healthy people across ages. CDR1 and CDR2 (germline): DFQATT, SNEGSKA (reference sequence). The CDR3 covers 12 residues. It was with a sample-barcoded 5' primer and a J-beta primer mix that a second PCR of roughly 7 to 11 cycles was run. TCRdb fed the 5' RACE reads into MiXCR, producing one record per CDR3 protein. The table shows fewer than 2,000,000 distinct CDR3 sequences, with approximately 32% occurring only once. The gene calls are TRBV20-1 and TRBJ2-5; 12 bases agree with TRBD1. Source material: blood. The sequence derives from a woman aged 30 to 39 in good health. In DNA form, the CDR3 reads TGCAGGGGACAGGGGGCGAAGGAGACCCAGTACTTC. Its translation is CRGQGAKETQYF.